A selection of T cell receptor beta chains follows, all from one sample in a study of shared clonotypes between healthy human individuals. TCRdb's table, derived via immunoSEQ multiplex PCR, lists solely in-frame clones and lacks some. The profile covers roughly 2,000,000 clones, with around 93% appearing a single time and about 1.7% taken by the ten largest. The specimen sequenced was naive CD8+ T cells from PBMCs. These receptors were collected from a man younger than 35 in good health. Some clones in this sample may be carry-over from other donors' samples. Both conserved end residues are part of each CDR3. A D gene is named only where the DNA matches it firmly. Some rows mark clone size as missing; the rest say once, few, many or name a class of expanded clone.

v_call	j_call	clone_size	d_call	cdr3_nt	cdr3_aa
TRBV5-1	TRBJ2-7	NA	NA	TGCGCCAGCAGCCCTTTGGACGGCTCCTACGAGCAGTACTTC	CASSPLDGSYEQYF
TRBV7-9	TRBJ2-1	once	TRBD2	TGTGCCAGCAGCCCGACTAGCGGGAGATTGAATGAGCAGTTCTTC	CASSPTSGRLNEQFF
TRBV5-1	TRBJ2-7	NA	TRBD1	TGCGCCAGCAGCTTGGCGCCCGACAGGGTCTACGAGCAGTACTTC	CASSLAPDRVYEQYF
TRBV4-1	TRBJ2-3	NA	TRBD2	TGCGCCAGCAGCCAAACGAATAGCGGGAGGATCCCTAGCACAGATACGCAGTATTTT	CASSQTNSGRIPSTDTQYF
TRBV4-3	TRBJ2-1	NA	TRBD2	TGCGCCAGCAGCCAAGACCGGGGACTAGCGGGACCCCATGAGCAGTTCTTC	CASSQDRGLAGPHEQFF
TRBV27	TRBJ2-7	once	NA	TGTGCCAGCAGTGAGCGGAATACCTACGAGCAGTACTTC	CASSERNTYEQYF
TRBV28	TRBJ2-7	NA	TRBD1	TGTGCCAGCAGTTTAAACAGGGGCTACGAGCAGTACTTC	CASSLNRGYEQYF
TRBV7-9	TRBJ2-7	NA	NA	TGTGCCAGCAGCTCCGGGCCAGCCGGGACAAAGACCTACGAGCAGTACTTC	CASSSGPAGTKTYEQYF
TRBV27	TRBJ2-1	NA	TRBD2	TGTGCCAGCAGTCGCCCGGCTAGCGGGAGTCTCGGTGAGCAGTTCTTC	CASSRPASGSLGEQFF
TRBV7-9	TRBJ2-7	NA	TRBD2	TGTGCCAGCAGCCCCCCCGGGACTAGTTACGAGCAGTACTTC	CASSPPGTSYEQYF